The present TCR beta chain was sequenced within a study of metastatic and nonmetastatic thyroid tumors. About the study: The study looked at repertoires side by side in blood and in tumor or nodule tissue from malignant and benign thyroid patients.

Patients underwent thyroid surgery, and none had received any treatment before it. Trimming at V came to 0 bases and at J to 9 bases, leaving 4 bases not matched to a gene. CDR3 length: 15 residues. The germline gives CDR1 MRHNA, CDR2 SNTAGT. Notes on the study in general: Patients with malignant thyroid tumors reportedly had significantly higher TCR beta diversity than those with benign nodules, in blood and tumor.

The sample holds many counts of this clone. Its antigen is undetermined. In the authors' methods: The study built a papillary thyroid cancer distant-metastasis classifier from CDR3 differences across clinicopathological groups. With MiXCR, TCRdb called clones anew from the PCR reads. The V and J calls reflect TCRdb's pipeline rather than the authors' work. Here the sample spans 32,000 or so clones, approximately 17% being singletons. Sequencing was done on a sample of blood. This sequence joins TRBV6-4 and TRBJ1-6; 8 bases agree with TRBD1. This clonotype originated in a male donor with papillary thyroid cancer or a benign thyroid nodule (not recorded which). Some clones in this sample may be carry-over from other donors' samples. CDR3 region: CASSDSAQGASPLHF. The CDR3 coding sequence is TGTGCCAGCAGTGACTCGGCCCAGGGGGCTTCACCCCTCCACTTT.